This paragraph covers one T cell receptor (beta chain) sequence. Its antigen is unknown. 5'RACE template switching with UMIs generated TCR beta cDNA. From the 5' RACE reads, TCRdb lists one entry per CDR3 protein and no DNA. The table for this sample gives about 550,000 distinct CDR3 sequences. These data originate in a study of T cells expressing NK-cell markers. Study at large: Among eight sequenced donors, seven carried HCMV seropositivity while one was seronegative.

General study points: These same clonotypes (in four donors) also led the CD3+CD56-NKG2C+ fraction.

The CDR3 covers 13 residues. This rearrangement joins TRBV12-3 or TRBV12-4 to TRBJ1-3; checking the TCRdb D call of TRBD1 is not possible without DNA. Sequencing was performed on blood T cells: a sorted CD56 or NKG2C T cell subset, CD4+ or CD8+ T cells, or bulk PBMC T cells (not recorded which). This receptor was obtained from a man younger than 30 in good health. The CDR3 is CASRENSGNTIYF.